The present T cell receptor (beta chain) was sequenced within a study of response to subunit inactivated influenza vaccine. This clonotype was picked up a small number of times. TCRdb re-called the RT-PCR reads with MiXCR, one entry per CDR3 protein. The sample contains about 240,000 distinct CDR3 sequences, 9% to 15% of which appear only once. The source is a middle-aged man who received an inactivated influenza vaccine. The sample in question was non-naive T cells sorted from PBMCs, obtained around two weeks before vaccination.

The CDR3 loop is CASSFLTGKNDEQYF. The CDR3 DNA follows: TGCGCCAGCAGCTTCCTGACAGGGAAAAACGACGAGCAGTACTTC. The V and J genes are TRBV5-1 and TRBJ2-7, with 7 bases that match TRBD1. The CDR3 covers 15 residues. Germline trimming cut 2 bases from V and 5 bases from J; bases unmatched to any gene: 10. Germline-derived CDR1 and CDR2 are SGHRS and YFSETQ.